This is a list of T cell receptor beta chains from one sample in a study of spatial heterogeneity in lung cancer. TCRdb called the 5' RACE reads again in MiXCR, with one record for every CDR3 protein. The table records under 75,000 distinct CDR3 sequences, 8.4% of them present only once. Sample: PBMCs, taken at surgery. All receptors come from a female donor with early-stage non-small cell lung cancer. Each CDR3 is given with its conserved first and last residue. The D gene is left open where the match is weak. Clone size, where shown, is once, few, many, or a class for clones that have expanded.

many,TRBV15,TRBJ1-1,NA,TGTGCCACCAGCGGAGACTGGATGGACACTGAAGCTTTCTTT,CATSGDWMDTEAFF
many,TRBV20-1,TRBJ1-4,NA,TGCAGTGCTCAAAGGGGTTGGGCTAATGAAAAACTGTTTTTT,CSAQRGWANEKLFF
few,TRBV14,TRBJ1-1,NA,TGTGCCAGCAGCCAATTCCAGGCCGCTGAAGCTTTCTTT,CASSQFQAAEAFF
few,TRBV28,TRBJ2-5,NA,TGTGCCAGCAGTTTACCAACCCAGACCCAGTACTTC,CASSLPTQTQYF
many,TRBV27,TRBJ1-6,NA,TGTGCCAGCAGTTTATCAGGCCTATCACCCCTCCACTTT,CASSLSGLSPLHF
many,TRBV3-1,TRBJ2-5,NA,TGTGCCAGCAGCCAAGCTCACGACGGGCAAGAGACCCAGTACTTC,CASSQAHDGQETQYF
NA,TRBV5-1,TRBJ1-5,NA,TGCGCCAGCAGCTTGGTAGGGAACAATCAGCCCCAGCATTTT,CASSLVGNNQPQHF
many,TRBV4-2,TRBJ1-1,NA,TGTGCCAGCAGCCAGGAGGACAGACTGAACACTGAAGCTTTCTTT,CASSQEDRLNTEAFF
many,TRBV5-1,TRBJ1-3,TRBD1,TGCGCCAGCAGCGGGAGGGCAGGGGGCCCGAGCTCTGGAAACACCATATATTTT,CASSGRAGGPSSGNTIYF
few,TRBV29-1,TRBJ1-2,TRBD1,TGCAGCGTCGGGACAGGGGATGGCTACACCTTC,CSVGTGDGYTF
few,TRBV5-5,TRBJ2-3,NA,TGTGCCAGCAGCTTGACGGGAGTGGGAGATACGCAGTATTTT,CASSLTGVGDTQYF
many,TRBV10-2,TRBJ2-2,NA,TGCGCCAGCAGCCCGGACAGCCTTACCGGGGAGCTGTTTTTT,CASSPDSLTGELFF
few,TRBV27,TRBJ2-1,TRBD2,TGTGCCAGCAGTCAATCCAGCCCTAAGACTAGCGGGAGGTCAAATGAGCAGTTCTTC,CASSQSSPKTSGRSNEQFF
few,TRBV20-1,TRBJ1-1,NA,TGCAGTGCTGAAGCCGCCGCCGACCCCCAATACAACACTGAAGCTTTCTTT,CSAEAAADPQYNTEAFF
few,TRBV5-6,TRBJ2-5,TRBD2,TGTGCCAGCAGCTCTCTAGCGGGGGGCTATGAGACCCAGTACTTC,CASSSLAGGYETQYF
many,TRBV29-1,TRBJ1-1,NA,TGCAGCGTCGTCCCGACAGCTGAAGCTTTCTTT,CSVVPTAEAFF
many,TRBV4-1,TRBJ1-6,NA,TGCGCCAGCAGCCAAGCTAACATGGGGTTAAATAATTCACCCCTCCACTTT,CASSQANMGLNNSPLHF
many,TRBV5-1,TRBJ1-2,TRBD1,TGCGCCAGCAGCCCCGGACAGGGGGGTGGCTACACCTTC,CASSPGQGGGYTF
many,TRBV6-6,TRBJ1-1,NA,TGTGCCAGCAGTTATTCAGGGGCGAACACTGAAGCTTTCTTT,CASSYSGANTEAFF
NA,TRBV12-3/TRBV12-4,TRBJ2-5,NA,TGTGCCAGCAGTTTAGAGGGGCCACAGACCCAGTACTTC,CASSLEGPQTQYF
NA,TRBV28,TRBJ1-1,NA,TGTGCCAGCAGTTCTCATGAGGGGGTGAACACTGAAGCTTTCTTT,CASSSHEGVNTEAFF
NA,TRBV4-1,TRBJ2-1,TRBD2,TGCGCCAGCAGCTCTCTAGCGGAACGCAATGAGCAGTTCTTC,CASSSLAERNEQFF
few,TRBV12-3/TRBV12-4,TRBJ2-7,NA,TGTGCCAGCAGTTTAGTGACAGGGCGCGGGAGAGTCTACGAGCAGTACTTC,CASSLVTGRGRVYEQYF
many,TRBV10-3,TRBJ2-3,TRBD2,TGTGCCATCAAGGAGACTAGCGGGGTCACAGATACGCAGTATTTT,CAIKETSGVTDTQYF
few,TRBV5-6,TRBJ1-5,TRBD1,TGTGCCAGCAGCATATACCAGGGGGCGGGCAATCAGCCCCAGCATTTT,CASSIYQGAGNQPQHF
many,TRBV9,TRBJ2-3,TRBD2,TGTGCCAGCAGCCCGCGGGGGGGAGACACAGATACGCAGTATTTT,CASSPRGGDTDTQYF
NA,TRBV11-2,TRBJ2-3,NA,TGTGCCAGCAGCATGGACCGCACAGATACGCAGTATTTT,CASSMDRTDTQYF
few,TRBV12-3/TRBV12-4,TRBJ2-3,NA,TGTGCCAGTCGGGGCGGGTCGCCCACAGATACGCAGTATTTT,CASRGGSPTDTQYF
NA,TRBV29-1,TRBJ2-3,NA,TGCAGCGTTGAACAGGGGATTACAGATACGCAGTATTTT,CSVEQGITDTQYF
few,TRBV10-2,TRBJ1-1,TRBD1,TGCGCCAGCAGTGAGAGTTTGTCCGGGACAGGGGGCGTTAGTGAAGCTTTCTTT,CASSESLSGTGGVSEAFF
many,TRBV10-3,TRBJ2-1,TRBD2,TGTGCCACCGCGGGGGGCTCCTACAATGAGCAGTTCTTC,CATAGGSYNEQFF